Listed below are T cell receptor beta chains from one sample, sequenced in a study of blood T cell repertoires in COVID-19. Here immunoSEQ multiplex PCR was the method, and the copy in TCRdb shows in-frame clones only, minus some. Among roughly 40,000 clones listed, 82% were seen once. Sequencing input: peripheral blood. The origin of the receptors is a human donor in a cohort sampled during active COVID-19. CDR3s include the opening cysteine and the closing phenylalanine or tryptophan. A D gene is named only where the DNA matches it firmly. The size field is filled for only some rows; it gives once, few, many or a size class.

>TRBV6-5|TRBJ2-7|.|.
CASTPGELTPYEQYF
TGTGCCAGCACCCCGGGGGAACTAACACCCTACGAGCAGTACTTC
>TRBV20-1|TRBJ1-1|TRBD1|.
CSASPTLGQTLNTEAFF
TGCAGTGCTAGTCCAACTCTGGGACAGACTTTGAACACTGAAGCTTTCTTT
>TRBV29-1|TRBJ2-6|TRBD1|.
CSAVGTESSGANVLTF
TGCAGCGCCGTAGGGACAGAAAGCTCTGGGGCCAACGTCCTGACTTTC
>TRBV18|TRBJ2-1|.|.
CASSPPGGYNEQFF
TGTGCCAGCTCACCTCCCGGGGGCTACAATGAGCAGTTCTTC
>TRBV5-1|TRBJ1-6|TRBD1|.
CASRRDSNSPLHF
TGCGCCAGCAGAAGGGACAGCAATTCACCCCTCCACTTT
>TRBV18|TRBJ2-1|.|.
CASSPQVGGSAYNEQFF
TGTGCCAGCTCACCCCAGGTGGGGGGATCCGCCTACAATGAGCAGTTCTTC
>TRBV6-5|TRBJ2-5|.|once
CASTEETQYF
TGTGCCAGCACTGAAGAGACCCAGTACTTC
>TRBV6-5|TRBJ2-7|.|.
CASSYSPDTYEQYF
TGTGCCAGCAGTTACTCGCCAGATACCTACGAGCAGTACTTC
>TRBV4-2|TRBJ2-7|.|.
CASSQDSTGIYEQYF
TGTGCCAGCAGCCAAGACTCTACAGGGATCTACGAGCAGTACTTC
>TRBV7-3|TRBJ2-1|TRBD2|.
CASSLSGSLYEQFF
TGTGCCAGCAGCCTTAGCGGGAGTCTCTATGAGCAGTTCTTC
>TRBV11-2|TRBJ1-5|.|few
CASSFEGGVGPQHF
TGTGCCAGCAGCTTTGAGGGAGGTGTAGGGCCCCAGCATTTT
>TRBV5-6|TRBJ1-2|TRBD1|once
CASSLVGQGISGYTF
TGTGCCAGCAGCTTGGTGGGACAGGGGATCAGTGGCTACACCTTC
>TRBV5-1|TRBJ2-3|.|once
CASSLAGGGTDTQYF
TGCGCCAGCAGCTTGGCCGGCGGGGGCACAGATACGCAGTATTTT
>TRBV7-2|TRBJ2-1|.|.
CASSPYNEQFF
TGTGCCAGCAGTCCATACAATGAGCAGTTCTTC
>TRBV28|TRBJ1-6|.|few
CASVYSQYNSPLHF
TGTGCCAGCGTCTACTCACAGTATAATTCACCCCTCCACTTT
>TRBV12-3/TRBV12-4|TRBJ2-7|.|.
CASSLSRGEQYF
TGTGCCAGCAGTTTAAGTCGGGGCGAGCAGTACTTC
>TRBV6-4|TRBJ2-5|.|.
CASSDSSGARETQYF
TGTGCCAGCAGTGACTCCTCAGGGGCTCGAGAGACCCAGTACTTC
>TRBV14|TRBJ1-2|.|.
CASSPRELGRGYGYTF
TGTGCCAGCAGCCCCAGGGAATTGGGGAGGGGATATGGCTACACCTTC
>TRBV9|TRBJ2-2|TRBD2|.
CASSPRTSGANTGELFF
TGTGCCAGCAGCCCGAGGACTAGCGGGGCGAACACCGGGGAGCTGTTTTTT
>TRBV6-2/TRBV6-3|TRBJ2-7|TRBD2|.
CASSSGGLWEEQYF
TGTGCCAGCAGTTCCGGGGGGTTGTGGGAGGAGCAGTACTTC
>TRBV30|TRBJ2-6|.|.
CAWTWDTSATGANVLTF
TGTGCCTGGACCTGGGACACCTCAGCAACTGGGGCCAACGTCCTGACTTTC
>TRBV10-1|TRBJ1-1|TRBD1|.
CASRSGQGDTEAFF
TGCGCCAGCAGATCGGGACAGGGGGACACTGAAGCTTTCTTT
>TRBV11-2|TRBJ2-1|.|.
CASSLGGYNEQFF
TGTGCCAGCAGCCTCGGGGGCTACAATGAGCAGTTCTTC
>TRBV11-3|TRBJ2-1|TRBD1|.
CASSLEQGLYNEQFF
TGTGCCAGCAGCCTAGAACAGGGGCTGTACAATGAGCAGTTCTTC
>TRBV7-3|TRBJ2-1|.|once
CASSPSLGNEQFF
TGTGCCAGCAGCCCCTCACTAGGAAATGAGCAGTTCTTC
>TRBV10-3|TRBJ1-5|.|few
CAISAEGSQPQHF
TGTGCCATCAGTGCGGAGGGAAGTCAGCCCCAGCATTTT
>TRBV5-4|TRBJ2-3|TRBD2|.
CASSLERLATTDTQYF
TGTGCCAGCAGCTTGGAGCGACTAGCAACCACAGATACGCAGTATTTT
>TRBV28|TRBJ2-7|.|.
CASTTTYEQYF
TGTGCCAGCACCACAACCTACGAGCAGTACTTC
>TRBV14|TRBJ1-2|.|.
CASSQDLSYGYTF
TGTGCCAGCAGCCAAGACCTATCCTATGGCTACACCTTC
>TRBV29-1|TRBJ2-7|TRBD1|once
CSVRDRDSYEQYF
TGCAGCGTGAGGGACAGGGACTCCTACGAGCAGTACTTC
>TRBV7-2|TRBJ2-1|TRBD2|.
CASSLTSGNNEQFF
TGTGCCAGCAGCCTAACTAGCGGAAACAATGAGCAGTTCTTC